A selection of T cell receptor beta chains follows, all from one sample in a study of cytomegalovirus exposure and HLA in healthy donors. The table came from immunoSEQ multiplex PCR; TCRdb's copy has only in-frame clones and leaves some out. Of around 78,000 clones listed, approximately 77% were seen once; the top ten hold 11%. The sequenced sample was PBMCs. The receptors come from a woman aged 40-49 years in good health and CMV-seropositive. The CDR3 runs from the conserved cysteine through the conserved F or W. A D gene is named only where the DNA matches it firmly. Rows may omit the clone size; those that give it use once, few, many or a size class.

V	size	J	D	DNA	CDR3
TRBV5-4	-	TRBJ2-2	TRBD1	TGTGCCAGCAGCTTCACCATCTCCCGACAGGGGGACGGGGAGCTGTTTTTT	CASSFTISRQGDGELFF
TRBV6-5	-	TRBJ1-1	-	TGTGCCAGCAGTTACGATGGGGGGGGGACTGAAGCTTTCTTT	CASSYDGGGTEAFF
TRBV6-5	once	TRBJ2-5	TRBD1	TGTGCCAGCAGTTACTCGACAGGGGAGATGGGGGAGACCCAGTACTTC	CASSYSTGEMGETQYF
TRBV14	-	TRBJ1-4	TRBD1	TGTGCCAGCAGCCAAGTGACAGGGGTAGCAAATGAAAAACTGTTTTTT	CASSQVTGVANEKLFF
TRBV5-5	-	TRBJ2-5	TRBD2	TGTGCCAGCAGCTTGGCCCCTAGCGGCCAAGAGACCCAGTACTTC	CASSLAPSGQETQYF
TRBV5-1	-	TRBJ2-7	-	TGCGCCAGCAGCCTGGCTGGACAAACTTTCTACGAGCAGTACTTC	CASSLAGQTFYEQYF
TRBV7-9	-	TRBJ1-1	-	TGTGCCAGCAGCCCCGACTCAATTCGGGCTTTCTTT	CASSPDSIRAFF
TRBV27	few	TRBJ2-7	TRBD1	TGTGCCAGCTCTCTCAACAGGGGCCGCGCATACGAGCAGTACTTC	CASSLNRGRAYEQYF
TRBV6-5	once	TRBJ2-7	TRBD1	TGTGCCAGCAGTTACTCGGGACAGGGGGCATACGAGCAGTACTTC	CASSYSGQGAYEQYF
TRBV29-1	-	TRBJ1-2	-	TGCAGCGTTGAGACAGTCTGGCAGGAACGCTATGGCTACACCTTC	CSVETVWQERYGYTF
TRBV29-1	few	TRBJ2-6	TRBD1	TGCAGCGTGACCGAGGACAGGATCCTCTCTGGGGCCAACGTCCTGACTTTC	CSVTEDRILSGANVLTF
TRBV9	-	TRBJ2-7	TRBD1	TGTGCCAGCAGCGTAGGAGGGGGCGAAACCTACGAGCAGTACTTC	CASSVGGGETYEQYF
TRBV9	-	TRBJ2-5	-	TGTGCCAGCAGCGTATGGGCAGCCAGCGAGACCCAGTACTTC	CASSVWAASETQYF
TRBV27	few	TRBJ1-2	-	TGTGCCAGCAGTCTCCGGACAGCGGAGGACTATGGCTACACCTTC	CASSLRTAEDYGYTF
TRBV18	-	TRBJ2-3	TRBD1	TGTGCCAGCTCACGGGGACAGGGGGTAGATACGCAGTATTTT	CASSRGQGVDTQYF
TRBV18	-	TRBJ1-1	TRBD1	TGTGCCAGCTCACCCAGGACAGGGGTCAGTATGAACACTGAAGCTTTCTTT	CASSPRTGVSMNTEAFF
TRBV5-6	-	TRBJ1-5	TRBD1	TGTGCCAGCAGCACCACAGGGGGCGGCTCATGGAGCAATCAGCCCCAGCATTTT	CASSTTGGGSWSNQPQHF
TRBV14	once	TRBJ1-6	TRBD1	TGTGCCAGCAGCCAAATCACAGGGGGAAATTCACCCCTCCACTTT	CASSQITGGNSPLHF
TRBV5-4	few	TRBJ2-3	-	TGTGCCAGCAGCTTGTCGGCTCAGGGCAGAGATACGCAGTATTTT	CASSLSAQGRDTQYF
TRBV7-9	once	TRBJ2-7	TRBD2	TGTGCCAGCAGCTTAGCAAGCGGGAGATCCCACGAGCAGTACTTC	CASSLASGRSHEQYF
TRBV30	-	TRBJ2-3	TRBD2	TGTGCCTGGAGTGCTAGCGGGAGGTGGGATACGCAGTATTTT	CAWSASGRWDTQYF
TRBV5-5	-	TRBJ2-1	-	TGTGCCAGCAGCTTGGAGTCTAGCTCCTACAATGAGCAGTTCTTC	CASSLESSSYNEQFF
TRBV28	once	TRBJ2-1	TRBD1	TGTGCCAGCAGCTCCGGGACAGTTAACAATGAGCAGTTCTTC	CASSSGTVNNEQFF
TRBV5-5	-	TRBJ2-7	TRBD1	TGTGCCAGCAGCTTGCGATACATGCGGACAGGGGTTATCGAGCAGTACTTC	CASSLRYMRTGVIEQYF
TRBV10-1	-	TRBJ1-3	-	TGCGCCAGCCCTGGCGGGAGGGCTCTCACCCCACTCTCTGGAAACACCATATATTTT	CASPGGRALTPLSGNTIYF
TRBV7-2	-	TRBJ2-7	TRBD2	TGTGCCAGCAGCCCAGCAAGCCTAGCGGGAAGTCTGGCTAGGAACGAGCAGTACTTC	CASSPASLAGSLARNEQYF
TRBV6-5	-	TRBJ1-1	-	TGTGCCAGCAGTCACGGGGGGGAAGCTTTCTTT	CASSHGGEAFF
TRBV5-6	-	TRBJ1-1	-	TGTGCCAGCAGCTTGGTGGTTATAGCGGGGGTCACTGAAGCTTTCTTT	CASSLVVIAGVTEAFF
TRBV18	-	TRBJ1-5	-	TGTGCCAGCTCACCAGACAAGGGCAATCAGCCCCAGCATTTT	CASSPDKGNQPQHF
TRBV5-5	-	TRBJ2-7	-	TGTGCCAGCAGCGGTCGACAGAGTTCAACGGACGAGCAGTACTTC	CASSGRQSSTDEQYF
TRBV6-1	few	TRBJ1-2	-	TGTGCCAGCAGTCAGGGTCGTGGCTACACCTTC	CASSQGRGYTF
TRBV30	once	TRBJ2-3	TRBD1	TGTGCCTGGAGTTCTCTACAGGGGGATACGCAGTATTTT	CAWSSLQGDTQYF
TRBV29-1	-	TRBJ1-1	-	TGCAGCGCCGGAGGCCCGGTCTCGGGGACTGAAGCTTTCTTT	CSAGGPVSGTEAFF
TRBV4-2	-	TRBJ2-5	TRBD1	TGTGCCAGCAGCCACGGACAGGGGCAAGAGACCCAGTACTTC	CASSHGQGQETQYF
TRBV5-1	-	TRBJ2-5	-	TGCGCCAGCAGCACCAGGGGCCTCCAAGAGACCCAGTACTTC	CASSTRGLQETQYF
TRBV5-6	-	TRBJ2-2	-	TGTGCCAGCAGGCAGATAACAGGGATATACACCGGGGAGCTGTTTTTT	CASRQITGIYTGELFF
TRBV28	-	TRBJ1-6	TRBD1	TGTGCCAGCAGTTTAACTGACAGGGAGGCACCCCTCCACTTT	CASSLTDREAPLHF
TRBV6-1	-	TRBJ1-1	-	TGTGCCAGCAGTCATCGAATACAAGAGGCTGAAGCTTTCTTT	CASSHRIQEAEAFF
TRBV19	-	TRBJ2-7	TRBD2	TGTGCCAGCGGCGGACTAGCGGGAGAGAAGCAGTACTTC	CASGGLAGEKQYF
TRBV9	-	TRBJ2-7	-	TGTGCCAGCAGCGTGGGGGCACAAGGGGCGTACGAGCAGTACTTC	CASSVGAQGAYEQYF
TRBV5-1	few	TRBJ2-6	-	TGCGCCAGCAGCCACGCCGGGGGGCTGGGTGGGGCCAACGTCCTGACTTTC	CASSHAGGLGGANVLTF
TRBV7-9	-	TRBJ2-3	TRBD2	TGTGCCAGCAGCCTTGGACTAGCGGTTACAGATACGCAGTATTTT	CASSLGLAVTDTQYF
TRBV4-2	-	TRBJ2-7	-	TGTGCCAGCAGCCAAGATTTCCGGGGGGCGGTCGAGCAGTACTTC	CASSQDFRGAVEQYF
TRBV6-5	-	TRBJ2-7	TRBD1	TGTGCCAGCAGTCCCGGGACAGGGCGCTACGAGCAGTACTTC	CASSPGTGRYEQYF
TRBV19	-	TRBJ1-2	-	TGTGCCAGTTCCTCCTATGGCTACACCTTC	CASSSYGYTF
TRBV7-2	-	TRBJ1-2	TRBD1	TGTGCCAGCAGCTTAGGGGGACAGGGAGGTTGGGGCTACACCTTC	CASSLGGQGGWGYTF
TRBV30	-	TRBJ2-7	-	TGTGCCTGGAGTCCCTCGAGCCCACCCTACGAGCAGTACTTC	CAWSPSSPPYEQYF
TRBV19	once	TRBJ1-5	TRBD1	TGTGCCAGTAGTAGCCCGGGACAGGGGTATCAGCCCCAGCATTTT	CASSSPGQGYQPQHF
TRBV30	once	TRBJ1-3	TRBD1	TGTGCCTGGGACAGGGTCTCTGGAAACACCATATATTTT	CAWDRVSGNTIYF
TRBV5-6	few	TRBJ2-1	-	TGTGCCAGCAGCTTGGTAATACAGGGAGTGGCAGCCGGGAATGAGCAGTTCTTC	CASSLVIQGVAAGNEQFF
TRBV4-1	-	TRBJ2-5	-	TGCGCCAGCAGCCAAGATGGGGCCACGGAGGGGGAGACCCAGTACTTC	CASSQDGATEGETQYF
TRBV30	-	TRBJ1-1	TRBD1	TGTGCCTGGAGTGTACAGGGGACCACTGAAGCTTTCTTT	CAWSVQGTTEAFF
TRBV5-6	-	TRBJ1-2	TRBD1	TGTGCCAGCAGCTTCCTTGGGACAGACTATGGCTACACCTTC	CASSFLGTDYGYTF
TRBV5-6	-	TRBJ1-5	-	TGTGCCAGCAGCTTGTGGGGTTCTAGCCAGCCCCAGCATTTT	CASSLWGSSQPQHF
TRBV6-5	few	TRBJ1-1	-	TGTGCCAGCAGTTACTCATTAAGACAGAACACTGAAGCTTTCTTT	CASSYSLRQNTEAFF
TRBV28	-	TRBJ1-5	-	TGTGCCAGCAGTACGGACAGACCCAATCAGCCCCAGCATTTT	CASSTDRPNQPQHF
TRBV28	-	TRBJ2-5	-	TGTGCCAGCAGTTTGCCAGCGGGCTCCATGGAGACCCAGTACTTC	CASSLPAGSMETQYF
TRBV29-1	-	TRBJ1-1	-	TGCAGCGTTGAAACCGGGGGTTGGGACGGGGCGGGGAAGAACACTGAAGCTTTCTTT	CSVETGGWDGAGKNTEAFF
TRBV9	-	TRBJ2-3	TRBD2	TGTGCCAGCAGCGTAGGCCCTGGACTAGCATCAGATACGCAGTATTTT	CASSVGPGLASDTQYF